This TCR beta chain was recovered during a study of shared clonotypes between healthy human individuals. Investigators spread the genomic DNA of each subset evenly over several immunoSEQ plates. Assay used: immunoSEQ multiplex PCR; TCRdb lists only in-frame clones, some missing. The sample has under 2,500,000 clones; 90% to 97% are singletons. This CDR3 contains 15 residues. V lost 1 base and J lost 6, with 13 bases in between. Germline values: CDR1 SGHAT, CDR2 FQNNGV. This sequence was found in a man between 18 and 29 years old in good health. Source material: naive CD4+ T cells sorted from blood. Subset reported: CD45RA+ positively selected. The chain joins TRBV11-2 to TRBJ1-5, with D maybe TRBD1 (6 bases). The CDR3 reads CASSLAAGEGQPQHF. Here the CDR3 DNA reads TGTGCCAGCAGCTTAGCGGCAGGGGAGGGTCAGCCCCAGCATTTT. The full variable domain, with the rest looked up from reference TRBV11-2 and TRBJ1-5, is EAGVAQSPRYKIIEKRQSVAFWCNPISGHATLYWYQQILGQGPKLLIQFQNNGVVDDSQLPKDRFSAERLKGVDSTLKIQPAKLEDSAVYLCASSLAAGEGQPQHFGDGTRLSIL.